A selection of T cell receptor beta chains follows, all from one sample in a study of T cells expressing NK-cell markers. TCRdb reprocessed the 5' RACE reads and keeps a single row for each CDR3 protein, giving no DNA. The sample has 350,000 to 450,000 distinct CDR3 sequences; the top ten hold around 5.2%. The sequenced material came from blood T cells: a sorted CD56 or NKG2C T cell subset, CD4+ or CD8+ T cells, or bulk PBMC T cells (not recorded which). These receptors were obtained from a man aged 18-69 years in good health. CDR3s include the opening cysteine and the closing phenylalanine or tryptophan.

J gene | V gene | CDR3 protein
TRBJ2-7 | TRBV28 | CASSFRGGESYEQYF
TRBJ2-3 | TRBV7-8 | CASTGALGGGRDTQYF
TRBJ2-1 | TRBV7-2 | CASTPPGGFYNEQFF
TRBJ2-2 | TRBV28 | CASMGNTGELFF
TRBJ1-4 | TRBV7-9 | CASSSSGDEKLFF
TRBJ2-1 | TRBV5-1 | CASSRGLGPSYNEQFF
TRBJ1-2 | TRBV5-1 | CASSTDLPVNGYTF
TRBJ2-1 | TRBV7-2 | CASSLAGTSALNEQFF
TRBJ1-6 | TRBV30 | CAWSYNSPLHF
TRBJ2-6 | TRBV6-4 | CASSDPRGVGISGANVLTF
TRBJ2-1 | TRBV12-3/TRBV12-4 | CASRPTGGYNEQFF
TRBJ2-5 | TRBV6-1 | CASSPDWTGETQYF
TRBJ2-5 | TRBV6-1 | CASSGRRGLGETQYF
TRBJ1-2 | TRBV7-9 | CASSAENYGYTF
TRBJ2-3 | TRBV5-1 | CASSFKLAGTTDTQYF
TRBJ2-3 | TRBV3-1 | CASSPTAGTDTQYF
TRBJ2-5 | TRBV6-1 | CASCARGSEETQYF
TRBJ1-2 | TRBV12-3/TRBV12-4 | CASSTGTGIGGYGYTF
TRBJ2-4 | TRBV2 | CASSEESLAGRLAKNIQYF
TRBJ1-3 | TRBV7-3 | CASSFGGSSGNTIYF
TRBJ2-1 | TRBV12-5 | CASGLAPQDSTEQFF
TRBJ2-5 | TRBV7-2 | CASSSTWPLSWYF
TRBJ1-6 | TRBV12-3/TRBV12-4 | CASRGAQNSPLHF
TRBJ2-3 | TRBV18 | CASSPRQASSPTDTQYF
TRBJ1-4 | TRBV5-1 | CASSTDAGDRLFF
TRBJ2-7 | TRBV28 | CASSLFGGASINSYEQYF
TRBJ1-1 | TRBV2 | CASSDLENTEAFF
TRBJ1-2 | TRBV7-9 | CASTNSIQGYTF
TRBJ1-4 | TRBV29-1 | CSVITGGAANEKLFF
TRBJ2-7 | TRBV6-5 | CASGRDSYEQYF
TRBJ2-3 | TRBV5-4 | CASSGRAGGATDTQYF
TRBJ2-1 | TRBV6-2/TRBV6-3 | CASSYPGREQFF
TRBJ1-1 | TRBV18 | CASSPGAPYRGLNTEAFF
TRBJ1-1 | TRBV7-8 | CASSSDRDSRLTFF
TRBJ2-7 | TRBV19 | CASSTGKGYEQYF
TRBJ2-3 | TRBV11-1 | CASSVGREGTDTQYF
TRBJ1-1 | TRBV3-1 | CASSQEGWKGVNTEAFF